Each of the 18 T cell receptor beta chains below was sequenced from the same sample in a study of CD8+CD57+ T cells in acquired aplastic anemia. The template used for profiling TCR beta VDJ and CDR3 was genomic DNA. TCRdb called the reads again in MiXCR, with one record for every CDR3 protein. The sample includes hundreds of thousands of distinct CDR3 sequences, roughly 68% of them seen just once. The sample comprised sorted CD4+, CD8+, or CD8+CD57+ T cells (not recorded which) from PBMCs. The receptor set was obtained from a human donor in good health, serving as a control.

The V gene is TRBV20-1, the J gene TRBJ1-2; D not certain. V gave up 0 bases and J gave up 9 bases, with 14 bases separating them. This CDR3 comprises 13 residues. The germline V gene encodes CDR1 DFQATT and CDR2 SNEGSKA (reference sequence). The CDR3 bases are TGCAGTGCTAGAGATGAAGTGGGCAATTGCTACACCTTC. It translates to CSARDEVGNCYTF.

As to this clonotype: This may arise from a read error, as a much more abundant clone is one base away. The genes are TRBV6-2 or TRBV6-3 and TRBJ2-7; D gene ambiguous. The germline CDR1 and CDR2 sequences are MNHEY and SVGEGT. The CDR3 runs to 11 residues. Trimming took 6 bases from V and 3 from J, leaving 6 bases between them. Here the CDR3 reads CASSCDYEQYF. In DNA, the CDR3 is TGTGCCAGCAGCTGTGACTACGAGCAGTACTTC.

Only a few counts were recorded for this clonotype. In nucleotides, the CDR3 is TGCGCCAGCAGTGAGGGGACTGAAGCTTTCTTT. Protein product: CASSEGTEAFF. The rearrangement uses TRBV10-2 and TRBJ1-1; D unresolved. Germline-derived CDR1 and CDR2 are WSHSY and SAAADI. The CDR3 is made up of 11 amino acids. Trimming stripped 2 bases from V and 5 bases from J, with 3 bases between.

The chain is built from TRBV12-3 or TRBV12-4 and TRBJ2-7; 8 nucleotides match TRBD1. The V segment lost 3 bases and the J segment 1 base; nucleotides outside the gene matches: 2. The CDR3 is 14 amino acids. CDR3 coding DNA: TGTGCCAGCAGTTTGGACAGGGTGTCCTACGAGCAGTACTTC. The encoded protein is CASSLDRVSYEQYF.

This clonotype has only a few counts. At one end the junction does not follow the germline gene, possibly because of a read error. V is TRBV11-2 and J is TRBJ1-4, with D uncertain. This CDR3 has 15 residues. Germline lookup yields CDR1 SGHAT and CDR2 FQNNGV. DNA of the CDR3: TGTGCCAGCAGCTTTGCCGCGTCGACTAATGAAAGACTGTTTTTT. Amino acid sequence: CASSFAASTNERLFF.

This CDR3 is CASSLGSGEAFF. The DNA for the CDR3 is TGTGCCAGCAGCTTAGGGTCAGGTGAAGCTTTCTTT. This sequence joins TRBV7-6 and TRBJ1-1; D not certain. Trimming left V 1 base short and J 7 bases short, with 7 bases between. The germline CDR1 and CDR2 sequences are SGHVS and FNYEAQ. The CDR3 covers 12 residues. The whole variable domain, filled in from reference TRBV7-6 and TRBJ1-1, reads GAGVSQSPRYKVTKRGQDVALRCDPISGHVSLYWYRQALGQGPEFLTYFNYEAQQDKSGLPNDRFSAERPEGSISTLTIQRTEQRDSAMYRCASSLGSGEAFFGQGTRLTVV.

V is TRBV6-2 or TRBV6-3 and J is TRBJ1-5; 8 nucleotides match TRBD1. Unmatched junction bases numbered 15, after V lost 8 bases and J lost 3 bases. Per the germline V gene, CDR1 is MNHEY and CDR2 is SVGEGT. The CDR3 length is 17 residues. The CDR3: CASCPNSLTGANQPQHF. The CDR3 DNA is TGTGCCAGCTGTCCGAACTCCTTGACAGGGGCCAATCAGCCCCAGCATTTT.

The chain couples TRBV12-3 or TRBV12-4 to TRBJ2-5; D call uncertain. V dropped 6 bases and J dropped 1 base, with 9 bases sitting between them. The length of the CDR3 is 13 residues. The CDR3: CASSLQSQETQYF. The CDR3 region has the DNA TGTGCCAGCAGCTTACAGTCCCAAGAGACCCAGTACTTC.

V usage is TRBV20-1 and J usage is TRBJ2-2; D unclear. The V gene lost 5 bases and the J gene lost 2 bases, with 18 bases spanning the gap. The germline V gene has CDR1 DFQATT and CDR2 SNEGSKA (reference sequence). This CDR3 has 16 amino acids. CDR3 amino acids: CSARDSTGDNTGELFF. The CDR3 nucleotides are TGCAGTGCTCGTGATTCCACGGGTGACAACACCGGGGAGCTGTTTTTT.

The V gene is TRBV20-1, the J gene TRBJ2-7, with 7 nucleotides matching TRBD1. Germline V CDR1 and CDR2: DFQATT, SNEGSKA (reference sequence). After removal of 3 bases from V and 5 bases from J, the junction contained 10 bases not matched to a gene. The CDR3 consists of 14 residues. CDR3 region: CSASESGGPNEQYF. The CDR3 DNA sequence: TGCAGTGCTAGTGAATCAGGGGGACCGAACGAGCAGTACTTC.

On this clonotype: Compared with germline, one end of the junction differs, possibly owing to a read error. The chain carries TRBV7-3 and TRBJ2-7, with D tentatively TRBD1 (6 bases). This CDR3 has 14 residues. Germline values: CDR1 SGHTA, CDR2 FQGTGA. The CDR3 loop reads CATSRSRGSDEQYF. The CDR3 DNA follows: TGTGCCACCAGCAGATCCAGGGGCTCCGACGAGCAGTACTTC.

This clonotype was observed at least ten times. The chain uses TRBV6-4 and TRBJ1-2; 8 bases fit TRBD1. Looked up from germline, CDR1 is MRHNA and CDR2 is SNTAGT. J gave up 8 bases and V 0 bases, and 2 bases lay outside the gene matches. CDR3 length equals 13 residues. CDR3 in amino acids: CASSDSRGRGYTF. The CDR3 DNA is TGTGCCAGCAGTGACTCCAGGGGGCGAGGCTACACCTTC.

V usage is TRBV5-5 and J usage is TRBJ2-5, with 10 bases identical to TRBD1. Germline V gene data show CDR1 as SGHKS and CDR2 as YYEKEE (reference sequence). Trimming removed 4 bases from V and 9 bases from J; junction bases left unmatched: 9. The CDR3 sequence is 14 residues long. The CDR3 spells CASSRDRGPEAQYF. The DNA for the CDR3 is TGTGCCAGCAGCCGGGACAGGGGACCGGAGGCCCAGTACTTC.

This clonotype has at least ten counts. A much larger clonotype is one base distant, so this may be a read error. The chain is built from TRBV7-2 and TRBJ2-3; D uncertain. The CDR3 length is 13 residues. Germline CDR1 reads SGHTA; CDR2 reads FQGNSA. The DNA for the CDR3 is TGTGCCAGCAGCTTCGACCGCACAGATACGCGGTATTTT. Residues: CASSFDRTDTRYF.

Many counts were recorded for this clonotype. V is TRBV24-1 and J is TRBJ2-5; TRBD1 agrees at 7 bases. The junction had 6 bases not matched to a gene; V was cut back by 6 bases and J by 3 bases. This CDR3 is 14 amino acids long. CDR1 is KGHDR and CDR2 is SFDVKD in the germline V gene. The CDR3 DNA follows: TGTGCCACCAGTCCCGCCGGGACAGAAGAGACCCAGTACTTC. Translating it yields CATSPAGTEETQYF.

V usage is TRBV29-1 and J usage is TRBJ2-3; 7 nucleotides line up with TRBD1. The CDR3 consists of 13 residues. The V gene end was trimmed by 7 bases and the J gene end by 2 bases; junction bases not matched to a gene: 6. From germline, CDR1 is SQVTM and CDR2 ANQGSEA. CDR3 sequence (DNA): TGCAGCGCCGCGACAGGGCTCACAGATACGCAGTATTTT. This sequence encodes CSAATGLTDTQYF.

This clonotype was counted a few times. This chain uses TRBV2 with TRBJ2-3; 11 bases are a match to TRBD1. This CDR3 comprises 14 residues. The ends lost 8 bases at V and 6 bases at J; junction bases unmatched: 7. Germline CDR1 is SNHLY and CDR2 is FYNNEI. The CDR3 nucleotides read TGTGCCAGCGGACCGGGACAGGGGGTGGATACGCAGTATTTT. It is translated as CASGPGQGVDTQYF.

The DNA for the CDR3 is TGTGCCACCAGTGATCCGCGGTCAGACTCCTACGAGCAGTACTTC. Its translation is CATSDPRSDSYEQYF. The chain joins TRBV24-1 to TRBJ2-7; D remains ambiguous. This CDR3 is 15 amino acids long. Germline V gene lookup returns CDR1 KGHDR and CDR2 SFDVKD. Trimming removed 3 bases from V and 0 bases from J, with 11 bases in between.